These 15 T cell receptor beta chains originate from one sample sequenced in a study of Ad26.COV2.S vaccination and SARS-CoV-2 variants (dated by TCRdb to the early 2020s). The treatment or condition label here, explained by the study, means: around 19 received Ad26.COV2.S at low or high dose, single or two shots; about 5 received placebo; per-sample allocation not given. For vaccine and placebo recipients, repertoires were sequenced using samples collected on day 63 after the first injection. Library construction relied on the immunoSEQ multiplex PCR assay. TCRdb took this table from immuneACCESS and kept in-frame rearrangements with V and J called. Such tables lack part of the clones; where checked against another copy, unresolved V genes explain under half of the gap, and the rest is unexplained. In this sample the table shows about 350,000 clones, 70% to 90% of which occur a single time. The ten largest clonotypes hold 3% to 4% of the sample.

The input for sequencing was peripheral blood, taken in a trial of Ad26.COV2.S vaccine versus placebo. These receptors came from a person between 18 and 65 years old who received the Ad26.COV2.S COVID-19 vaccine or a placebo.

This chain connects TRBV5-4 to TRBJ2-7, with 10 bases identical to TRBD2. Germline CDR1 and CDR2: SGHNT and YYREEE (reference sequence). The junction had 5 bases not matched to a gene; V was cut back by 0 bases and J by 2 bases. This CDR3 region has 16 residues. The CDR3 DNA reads TGTGCCAGCAGCTTGGGACTAGCGGGTCTCGCCTACGAGCAGTACTTC. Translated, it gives CASSLGLAGLAYEQYF.

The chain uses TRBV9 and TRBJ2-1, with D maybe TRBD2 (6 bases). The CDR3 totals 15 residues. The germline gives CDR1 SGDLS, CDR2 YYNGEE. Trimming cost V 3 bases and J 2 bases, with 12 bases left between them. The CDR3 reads CASSAQTRTYNEQFF. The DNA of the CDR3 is TGTGCCAGCAGCGCGCAGACTAGGACCTACAATGAGCAGTTCTTC.

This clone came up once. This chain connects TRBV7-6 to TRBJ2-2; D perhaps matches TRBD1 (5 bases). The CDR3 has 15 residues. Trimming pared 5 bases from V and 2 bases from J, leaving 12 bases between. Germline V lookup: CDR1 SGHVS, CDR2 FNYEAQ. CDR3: CASSQNDRNTGELFF. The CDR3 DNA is TGTGCCAGCAGCCAAAATGACAGAAACACCGGGGAGCTGTTTTTT.

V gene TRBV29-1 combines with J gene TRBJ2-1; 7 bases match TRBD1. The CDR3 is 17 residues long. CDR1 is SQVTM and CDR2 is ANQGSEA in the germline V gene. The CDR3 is CSYTGTAYNEQLLGQFF. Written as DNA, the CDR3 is TGCAGTTATACCGGGACAGCGTACAATGAGCAGTTACTAGGGCAGTTCTTC.

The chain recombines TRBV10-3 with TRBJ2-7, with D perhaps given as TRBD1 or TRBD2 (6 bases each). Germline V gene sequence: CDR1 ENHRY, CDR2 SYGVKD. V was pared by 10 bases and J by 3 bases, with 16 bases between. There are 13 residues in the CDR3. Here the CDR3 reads CATVPGAGYEQYF. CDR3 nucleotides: TGTGCCACCGTTCCGGGGGCAGGCTACGAGCAGTACTTC.

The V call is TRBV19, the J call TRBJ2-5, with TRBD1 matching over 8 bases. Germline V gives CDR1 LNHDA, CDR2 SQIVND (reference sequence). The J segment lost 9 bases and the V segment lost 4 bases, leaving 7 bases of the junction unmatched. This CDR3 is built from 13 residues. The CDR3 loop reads CASSTGQGRAQYF. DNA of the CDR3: TGTGCCAGTAGTACCGGACAGGGACGGGCCCAGTACTTC.

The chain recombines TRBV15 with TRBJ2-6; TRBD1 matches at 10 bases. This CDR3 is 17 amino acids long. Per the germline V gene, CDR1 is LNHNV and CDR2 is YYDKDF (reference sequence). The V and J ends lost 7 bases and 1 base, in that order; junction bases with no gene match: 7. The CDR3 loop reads CATIRDRGPSGANVLTF. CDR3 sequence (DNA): TGTGCCACCATCCGGGACAGGGGTCCATCTGGGGCCAACGTCCTGACTTTC.

This CDR3 reads CASSSLRQGGEQYF. The CDR3 DNA is TGTGCCAGCAGTTCCCTGAGACAGGGAGGCGAGCAGTACTTC. The chain joins TRBV2 to TRBJ2-7, with D possibly being TRBD1 (7 bases). Germline CDR1 is SNHLY and CDR2 is FYNNEI. This CDR3 has 14 amino acids. Trimming left V 5 bases short and J 6 bases short, with 17 bases between.

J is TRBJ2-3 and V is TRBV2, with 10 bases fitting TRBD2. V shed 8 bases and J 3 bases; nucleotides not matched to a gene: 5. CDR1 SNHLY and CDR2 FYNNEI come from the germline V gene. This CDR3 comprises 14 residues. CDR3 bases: TGTGCCAGCGGCGGGACTAGCGTAACAGATACGCAGTATTTT. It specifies CASGGTSVTDTQYF.

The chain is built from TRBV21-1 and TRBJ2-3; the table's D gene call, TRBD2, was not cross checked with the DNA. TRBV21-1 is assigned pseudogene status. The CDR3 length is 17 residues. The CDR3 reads CASSKAATSGGAYTQYF. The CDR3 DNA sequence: TGTGCCAGCAGCAAAGCGGCGACTAGCGGGGGGGCTTATACGCAGTATTTT.

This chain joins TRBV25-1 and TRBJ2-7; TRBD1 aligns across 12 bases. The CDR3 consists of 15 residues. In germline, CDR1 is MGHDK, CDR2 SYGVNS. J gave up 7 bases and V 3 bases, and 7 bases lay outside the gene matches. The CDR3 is CASSDPGQGAWEQYF. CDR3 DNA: TGTGCCAGCAGTGACCCGGGACAGGGGGCGTGGGAGCAGTACTTC.

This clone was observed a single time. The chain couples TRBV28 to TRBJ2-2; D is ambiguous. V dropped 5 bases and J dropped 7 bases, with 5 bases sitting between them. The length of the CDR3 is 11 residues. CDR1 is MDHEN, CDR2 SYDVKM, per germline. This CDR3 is CASSVNGELFF. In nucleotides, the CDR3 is TGTGCCAGCAGTGTAAACGGGGAGCTGTTTTTT.

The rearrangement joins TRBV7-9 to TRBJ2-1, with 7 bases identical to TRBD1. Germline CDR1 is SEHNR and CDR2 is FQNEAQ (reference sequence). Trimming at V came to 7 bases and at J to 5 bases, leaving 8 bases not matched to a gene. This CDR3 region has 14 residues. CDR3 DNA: TGTGCCAGCAACCCCCAACAGGGGAACAATGAGCAGTTCTTC. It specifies CASNPQQGNNEQFF.

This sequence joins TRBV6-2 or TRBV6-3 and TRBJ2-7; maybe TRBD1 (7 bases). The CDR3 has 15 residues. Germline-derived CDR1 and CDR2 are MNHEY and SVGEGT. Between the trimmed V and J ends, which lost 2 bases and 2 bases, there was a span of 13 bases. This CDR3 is CASSYGQGGTYEQYF. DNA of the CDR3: TGTGCCAGCAGTTACGGGCAGGGGGGAACCTACGAGCAGTACTTC.

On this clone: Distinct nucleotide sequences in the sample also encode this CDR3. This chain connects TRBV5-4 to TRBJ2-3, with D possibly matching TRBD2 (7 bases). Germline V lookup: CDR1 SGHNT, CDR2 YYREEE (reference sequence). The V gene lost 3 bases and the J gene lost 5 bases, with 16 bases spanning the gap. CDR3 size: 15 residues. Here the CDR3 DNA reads TGTGCCAGCAGCTCGTCGGGGGGCGCGGAAGATACGCAGTATTTT. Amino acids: CASSSSGGAEDTQYF.